One T cell receptor beta chain is described in this entry. Germline CDR1 is LNHDA and CDR2 is SQIVND (reference sequence). V dropped 3 bases and J dropped 0 bases, with 10 bases sitting between them. This CDR3 contains 15 residues. The data were taken from a study of cytomegalovirus exposure and HLA in healthy donors. Study as a whole: A later analysis reported the approximately 120 validation repertoires used the same platform as the 550 to 800 first-cohort repertoires.

The data were produced by immunoSEQ multiplex PCR, yet TCRdb's version contains in-frame clones alone and is incomplete. The sample has around 150,000 clones; about 88% are singletons. V usage is TRBV19 and J usage is TRBJ2-3, with D perhaps matching TRBD1 (6 bases). This TCR was recovered from a man aged 18-30 years in good health and CMV-seronegative. The sample was PBMCs. The CDR3 spells CASSIGTGSTDTQYF. The CDR3 DNA reads TGTGCCAGTAGTATCGGCACAGGGAGCACAGATACGCAGTATTTT.